This T cell receptor (beta chain) originates from a study of T cells after yellow fever vaccination. In germline, CDR1 is SNHLY, CDR2 FYNNEI. V gave up 6 bases and J gave up 0 bases; unmatched junction bases: 4. This CDR3 comprises 15 residues. MiXCR, applied by TCRdb to the 5' RACE reads, yields one record per CDR3 protein. The table has approximately 110,000 distinct CDR3 sequences, approximately 8.4% seen once. About this clonotype itself: Its antigen is currently unknown.

Findings of the study overall: FACS-sorted repertoires could contain abundant clonotypes contaminating from the bulk population.

The specimen was CD8+ T cells sorted from PBMCs, collected 45 days after the yellow fever booster vaccination. The V call is TRBV2, the J call TRBJ2-5; 10 bases fit TRBD1. The origin of this receptor is a man aged 25 to 40 who received the YFV17D yellow fever vaccine. The CDR3 region is CASRGQGVYQETQYF. The CDR3 region has the DNA TGTGCCAGCAGAGGACAGGGGGTTTACCAAGAGACCCAGTACTTC.